The 15 T cell receptor beta chains below all came from one sample that was sequenced in a study of regulatory T cells in long-lasting Graves disease. Indicated time point: newly diagnosed GD, antithyroid drugs for less than 3 months. From RNA extracted from PBMCs, the TCR library was made. Building the TCR beta libraries relied on iRepertoire HTBI primers, and CDR3 regions underwent Arm-PCR. TCRdb redid the calling of the multiplex PCR reads with MiXCR, one entry per CDR3 protein. The sample holds 550,000 or so distinct CDR3 sequences; more than 10% are singletons and the top ten take over 7%. These sequences were also reported in another study, on T cells in Graves' hyperthyroidism and ophthalmopathy.

Source: peripheral blood mononuclear cells (PBMCs), taken at new diagnosis, from a patient treated with antithyroid drugs. The source is a woman aged 25 to 39 with Graves disease.

V gene TRBV19 combines with J gene TRBJ2-3; D unclear. The V gene lost 9 bases and the J gene lost 2 bases, with 9 bases spanning the gap. The CDR3 spans 12 residues. From germline, CDR1 is LNHDA and CDR2 SQIVND (reference sequence). The CDR3: CASGWATDTQYF. In DNA, the CDR3 is TGTGCCAGCGGATGGGCCACAGATACGCAGTATTTT.

This clonotype was found many times. CDR3 sequence reads: CATSRAAGSQIETQYF. Here the CDR3 DNA reads TGTGCCACCAGCAGAGCGGCCGGGAGCCAAATCGAGACCCAGTACTTC. The chain couples TRBV15 to TRBJ2-5, with D possibly being TRBD2 (6 bases). There are 16 residues in the CDR3. Trimming took 1 base from V and 5 from J, leaving 17 bases between them. CDR1 and CDR2 (germline): LNHNV, YYDKDF (reference sequence).

This clonotype was picked up many times. The chain carries TRBV11-3 and TRBJ1-1, with D perhaps TRBD1 (5 bases). This CDR3 is built from 14 residues. The germline V and J ends were trimmed by 4 bases and 1 base, with 10 bases remaining between them. Germline CDR1 and CDR2: SGHNT and YENEEA. The CDR3 bases are TGTGCCAGCAGCTCTGGGACGGGGAACACTGAAGCTTTCTTT. This gives the protein CASSSGTGNTEAFF.

This clonotype has ten or more counts. The V call is TRBV5-5, the J call TRBJ2-3, with a tentative D call TRBD2 (5 bases). V was shortened by 0 bases and J by 2 bases, with 7 bases between the two germline ends. The length of the CDR3 is 14 residues. Germline V gene sequence: CDR1 SGHKS, CDR2 YYEKEE (reference sequence). Written as DNA, the CDR3 is TGTGCCAGCAGCTTGGCGGGGATCACAGATACGCAGTATTTT. Translation: CASSLAGITDTQYF. Based on the CDR3 plus reference TRBV5-5 and TRBJ2-3, the full variable domain is DAGVTQSPTHLIKTRGQQVTLRCSPISGHKSVSWYQQVLGQGPQFIFQYYEKEERGRGNFPDRFSARQFPNYSSELNVNALLLGDSALYLCASSLAGITDTQYFGPGTRLTVL.

This clonotype has only a few counts. CDR3 DNA: TGCAGCGTCCCTCGATCAGGAAGCACAGATACGCAGTATTTT. This translates into CSVPRSGSTDTQYF. The genes are TRBV29-1 and TRBJ2-3; D is ambiguous. Trimming stripped 6 bases from V and 0 bases from J, with 13 bases between. The CDR3 contains 14 residues. The germline CDR1 and CDR2 sequences are SQVTM and ANQGSEA.

This chain links TRBV6-2 or TRBV6-3 with TRBJ1-2; tentatively, D is TRBD1 (5 bases). The V gene's germline CDR1 is MNHEY and CDR2 SVGEGT. The V end was cut by 7 bases, the J end by 7 bases, with 19 bases between. The CDR3 sequence is 14 residues long. CDR3 nucleotide sequence: TGTGCCAGCATTGAACGGGGCCATTTGAGTGGCTACACCTTC. This sequence encodes CASIERGHLSGYTF.

The J gene is TRBJ2-1, the V gene TRBV20-1; 9 nucleotides match TRBD2. After removal of 2 bases from V and 7 bases from J, the junction contained 6 bases not matched to a gene. Germline CDR1 reads DFQATT; CDR2 reads SNEGSKA (reference sequence). This CDR3 contains 14 residues. The CDR3 reads CSARIAGAPNEQFF. In nucleotides, the CDR3 is TGCAGTGCTAGAATAGCGGGGGCTCCTAATGAGCAGTTCTTC.

This clonotype was seen ten or more times. This chain uses TRBV15 with TRBJ2-5; a weak D match, TRBD1 (5 bases). Trimming stripped 0 bases from V and 4 bases from J, with 15 bases between. The CDR3 has 16 amino acids. Per the germline V gene, CDR1 is LNHNV and CDR2 is YYDKDF (reference sequence). CDR3 residues: CATSRDFVGVGETQYF. The DNA for the CDR3 is TGTGCCACCAGCAGAGATTTCGTAGGGGTCGGAGAGACCCAGTACTTC.

The sample holds many counts of this clonotype. This sequence joins TRBV18 and TRBJ1-4, with D uncertain. Germline lookup yields CDR1 KGHSH and CDR2 LQKENI. The V end lost 3 bases, the J end lost 8 bases, and 7 bases lay between the germline ends. This CDR3 has 12 residues. DNA of the CDR3: TGTGCCAGCTCACCGGCCGGGGAAAAACTGTTTTTT. The encoded protein is CASSPAGEKLFF.

This clonotype appeared once. This may stem from a read error, because a much larger clone lies one nucleotide away. The chain couples TRBV6-5 to TRBJ2-7; tentatively, D is TRBD1 or TRBD2 (5 bases each). Germline values: CDR1 MNHEY, CDR2 SVGAGI. The CDR3 runs to 13 residues. The V gene lost 2 bases and the J gene lost 9 bases, with 14 bases spanning the gap. The CDR3: CASSYGTLWGQYF. The CDR3 DNA sequence: TGTGCCAGCAGTTACGGGACCTTGTGGGGGCAGTACTTC.

This clonotype was seen at least ten times. The rearrangement joins TRBV30 to TRBJ2-1, with 11 bases aligning to TRBD2. V gave up 2 bases and J gave up 9 bases; unmatched junction bases: 6. Germline assignment: CDR1 GTSNPN and CDR2 SVGIG (reference sequence). The CDR3 sequence is 14 residues long. CDR3 region: CAWSLLAGVGEQFF. CDR3 DNA: TGTGCCTGGAGTCTACTAGCGGGAGTAGGTGAGCAGTTCTTC.

The V call is TRBV15, the J call TRBJ2-2; no clear D gene. The length of the CDR3 is 13 residues. CDR1 is LNHNV, CDR2 YYDKDF, per germline (reference sequence). Trimming pared 4 bases from V and 10 bases from J, leaving 13 bases between. CDR3 nucleotide sequence: TGTGCCACCAGCATGAGGCGAACTCAGGAGCTGTTTTTT. Translating gives CATSMRRTQELFF.

The sample holds many counts of this clonotype. This chain connects TRBV7-3 to TRBJ1-5; the D is unclear. CDR1 is SGHTA and CDR2 is FQGTGA in the germline V gene. The CDR3 is 14 residues long. V was trimmed by 5 bases and J by 3 bases, leaving 11 bases between them. CDR3 bases: TGTGCCAGCAGCCCACGTGAGTTCAATCAGCCCCAGCATTTT. It codes for CASSPREFNQPQHF.

This chain connects TRBV9 to TRBJ2-1; possibly TRBD1 or TRBD2 for D (6 bases each). The V gene's germline CDR1 is SGDLS and CDR2 YYNGEE. Trimming pared 3 bases from V and 4 bases from J, leaving 17 bases between. This CDR3 spans 16 amino acids. In nucleotides, the CDR3 is TGTGCCAGCAGCGAGAGGGGGGACCCTCAGTACAATGAGCAGTTCTTC. It codes for CASSERGDPQYNEQFF.

This chain connects TRBV11-2 to TRBJ2-1, with a weak D call TRBD1 (5 bases). The CDR3 is 15 residues long. Germline CDR1 SGHAT, CDR2 FQNNGV. V lost 4 bases and J lost 7, with 17 bases in between. The DNA of the CDR3 is TGTGCCAGCAGCTCACTAAGGGGATCTCGGAATGAGCAGTTCTTC. This translates into CASSSLRGSRNEQFF.